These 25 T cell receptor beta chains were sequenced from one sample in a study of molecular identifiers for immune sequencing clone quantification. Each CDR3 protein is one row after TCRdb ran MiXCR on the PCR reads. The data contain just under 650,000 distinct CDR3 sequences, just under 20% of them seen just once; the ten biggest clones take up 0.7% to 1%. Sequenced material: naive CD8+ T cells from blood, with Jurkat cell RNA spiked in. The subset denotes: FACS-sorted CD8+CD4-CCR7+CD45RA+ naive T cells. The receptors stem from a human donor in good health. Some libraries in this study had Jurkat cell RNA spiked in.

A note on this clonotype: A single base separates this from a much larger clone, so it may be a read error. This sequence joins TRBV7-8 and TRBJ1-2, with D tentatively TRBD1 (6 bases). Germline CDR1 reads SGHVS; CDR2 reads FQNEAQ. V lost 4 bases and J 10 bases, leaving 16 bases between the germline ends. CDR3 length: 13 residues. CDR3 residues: CASSSQGFDAYTF. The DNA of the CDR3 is TGTGCCAGCAGCTCACAGGGTTTTGACGCCTACACCTTC.

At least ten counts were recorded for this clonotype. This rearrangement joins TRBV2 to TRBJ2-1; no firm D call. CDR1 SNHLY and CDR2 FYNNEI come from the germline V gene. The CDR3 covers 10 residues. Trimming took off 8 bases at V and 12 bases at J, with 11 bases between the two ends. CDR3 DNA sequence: TGTGCCAGCTTAGGTGTGGCGCAGTTCTTC. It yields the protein CASLGVAQFF.

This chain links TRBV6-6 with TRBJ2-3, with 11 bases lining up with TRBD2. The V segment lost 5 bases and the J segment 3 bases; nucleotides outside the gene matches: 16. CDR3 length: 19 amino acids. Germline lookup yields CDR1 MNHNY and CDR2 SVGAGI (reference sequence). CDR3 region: CASSPTTSGRGWETDTQYF. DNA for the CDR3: TGTGCCAGCAGTCCGACCACTAGCGGGAGAGGGTGGGAAACAGATACGCAGTATTTT.

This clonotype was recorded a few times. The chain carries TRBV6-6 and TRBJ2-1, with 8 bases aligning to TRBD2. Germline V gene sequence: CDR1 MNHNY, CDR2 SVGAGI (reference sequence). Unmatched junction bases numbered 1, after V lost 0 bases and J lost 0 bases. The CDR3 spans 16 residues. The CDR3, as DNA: TGTGCCAGCAGTTACTCGGCGGGGGGCTCCTACAATGAGCAGTTCTTC. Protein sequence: CASSYSAGGSYNEQFF.

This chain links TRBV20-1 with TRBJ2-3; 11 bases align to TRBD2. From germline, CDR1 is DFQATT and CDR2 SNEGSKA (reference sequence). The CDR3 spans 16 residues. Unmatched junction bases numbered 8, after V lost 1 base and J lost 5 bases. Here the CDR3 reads CSARGGSGRAGDTQYF. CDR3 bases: TGCAGTGCTAGAGGAGGTAGCGGGAGGGCCGGAGATACGCAGTATTTT.

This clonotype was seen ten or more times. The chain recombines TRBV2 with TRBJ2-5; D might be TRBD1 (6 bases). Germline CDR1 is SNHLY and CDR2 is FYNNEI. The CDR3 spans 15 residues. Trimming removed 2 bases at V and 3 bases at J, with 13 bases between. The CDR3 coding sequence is TGTGCCAGCAGTGAATCCTGGGCAGGGGAAGAGACCCAGTACTTC. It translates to CASSESWAGEETQYF.

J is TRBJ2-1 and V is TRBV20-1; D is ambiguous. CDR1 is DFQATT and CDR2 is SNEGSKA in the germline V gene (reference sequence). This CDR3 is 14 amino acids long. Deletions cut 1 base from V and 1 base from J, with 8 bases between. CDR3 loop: CSARVDGSYNEQFF. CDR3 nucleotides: TGCAGTGCTAGAGTTGATGGGTCCTACAATGAGCAGTTCTTC.

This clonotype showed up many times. CDR3 protein: CASSLVDRSSNQPQHF. The CDR3 DNA sequence: TGTGCCAGCAGCTTAGTGGACAGGAGTAGCAATCAGCCCCAGCATTTT. The gene calls are TRBV7-2 and TRBJ1-5, with 7 nucleotides matching TRBD1. This CDR3 is 16 amino acids long. From germline, CDR1 is SGHTA and CDR2 FQGNSA. The junction had 3 bases not matched to a gene; V was cut back by 1 base and J by 0 bases.

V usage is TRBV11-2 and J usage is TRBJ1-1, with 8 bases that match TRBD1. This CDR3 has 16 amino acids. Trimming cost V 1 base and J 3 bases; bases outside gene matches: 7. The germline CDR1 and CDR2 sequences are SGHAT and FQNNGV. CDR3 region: CASSLVGGTGDTEAFF. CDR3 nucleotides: TGTGCCAGCAGCTTAGTTGGGGGGACAGGAGACACTGAAGCTTTCTTT.

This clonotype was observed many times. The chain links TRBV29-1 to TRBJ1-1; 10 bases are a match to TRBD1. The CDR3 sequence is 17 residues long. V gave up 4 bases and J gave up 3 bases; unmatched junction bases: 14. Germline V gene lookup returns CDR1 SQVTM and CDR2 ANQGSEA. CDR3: CSVVSGRQGAVYTEAFF. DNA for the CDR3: TGCAGCGTTGTGTCTGGGAGACAGGGGGCTGTGTACACTGAAGCTTTCTTT.

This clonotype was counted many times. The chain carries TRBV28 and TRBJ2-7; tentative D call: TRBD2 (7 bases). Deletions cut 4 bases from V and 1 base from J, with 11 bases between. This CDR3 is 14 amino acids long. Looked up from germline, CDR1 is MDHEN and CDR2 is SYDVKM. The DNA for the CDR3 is TGTGCCAGCAGTTGGGGGGGCGTGTCCTACGAGCAGTACTTC. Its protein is CASSWGGVSYEQYF.

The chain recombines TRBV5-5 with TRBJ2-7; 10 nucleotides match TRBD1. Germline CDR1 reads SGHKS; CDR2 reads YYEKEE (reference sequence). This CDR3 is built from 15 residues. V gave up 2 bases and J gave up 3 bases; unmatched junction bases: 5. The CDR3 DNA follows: TGTGCCAGCAGCTTAGACAGGGGGCGTCTCTACGAGCAGTACTTC. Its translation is CASSLDRGRLYEQYF.

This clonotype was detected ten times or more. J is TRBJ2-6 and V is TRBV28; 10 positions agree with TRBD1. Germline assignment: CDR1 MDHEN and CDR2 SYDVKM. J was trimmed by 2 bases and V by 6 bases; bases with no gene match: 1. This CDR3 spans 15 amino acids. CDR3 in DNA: TGTGCCAGCAGGACAGGGGGCGCTGGGGCCAACGTCCTGACTTTC. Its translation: CASRTGGAGANVLTF.

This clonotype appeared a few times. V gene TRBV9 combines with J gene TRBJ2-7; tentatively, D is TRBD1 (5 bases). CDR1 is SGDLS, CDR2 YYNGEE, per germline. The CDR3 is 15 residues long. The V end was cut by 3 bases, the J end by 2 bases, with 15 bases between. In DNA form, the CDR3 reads TGTGCCAGCAGCGACGACTCAGGGCCCCCCTACGAGCAGTACTTC. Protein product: CASSDDSGPPYEQYF.

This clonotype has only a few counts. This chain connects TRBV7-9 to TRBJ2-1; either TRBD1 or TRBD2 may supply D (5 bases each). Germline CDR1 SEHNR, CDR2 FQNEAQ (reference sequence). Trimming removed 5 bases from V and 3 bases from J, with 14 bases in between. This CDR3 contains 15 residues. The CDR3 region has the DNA TGTGCCAGCAGCACCCCCGGGACCAACTACAATGAGCAGTTCTTC. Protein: CASSTPGTNYNEQFF.

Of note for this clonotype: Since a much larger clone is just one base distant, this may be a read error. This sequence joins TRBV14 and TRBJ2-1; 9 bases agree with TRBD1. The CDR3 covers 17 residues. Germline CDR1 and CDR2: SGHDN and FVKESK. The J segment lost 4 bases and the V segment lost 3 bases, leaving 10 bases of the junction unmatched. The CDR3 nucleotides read TGTGCCAGCAGCCACCTGTCTCTCGGGACAGGGTACAATGAGCAGTTCTTC. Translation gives CASSHLSLGTGYNEQFF.

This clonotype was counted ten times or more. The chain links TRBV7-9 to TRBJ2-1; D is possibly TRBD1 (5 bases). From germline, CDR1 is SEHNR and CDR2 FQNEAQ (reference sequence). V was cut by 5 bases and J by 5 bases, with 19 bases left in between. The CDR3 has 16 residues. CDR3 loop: CASSPPLLGENNEQFF. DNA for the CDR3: TGTGCCAGCAGCCCGCCTCTCCTAGGGGAAAACAATGAGCAGTTCTTC. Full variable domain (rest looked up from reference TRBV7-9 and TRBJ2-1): DTGVSQNPRHKITKRGQNVTFRCDPISEHNRLYWYRQTLGQGPEFLTYFQNEAQLEKSRLLSDRFSAERPKGSFSTLEIQRTEQGDSAMYLCASSPPLLGENNEQFFGPGTRLTVL.

The CDR3 DNA follows: TGTGCCAGCAGCTACAACAGGGGGCTAAAGAGTGAAAAACTGTTTTTT. It encodes CASSYNRGLKSEKLFF. V usage is TRBV7-2 and J usage is TRBJ1-4, with TRBD1 matching over 9 bases. The V and J ends lost 4 bases and 7 bases, in that order; junction bases with no gene match: 10. Germline V gene data show CDR1 as SGHTA and CDR2 as FQGNSA. CDR3 length: 16 amino acids.

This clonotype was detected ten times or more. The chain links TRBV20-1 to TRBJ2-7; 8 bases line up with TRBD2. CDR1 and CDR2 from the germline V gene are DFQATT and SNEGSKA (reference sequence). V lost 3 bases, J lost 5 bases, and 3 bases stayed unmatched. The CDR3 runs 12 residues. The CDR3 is CSARSRGDEQYF. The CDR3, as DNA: TGCAGTGCTAGGTCGCGGGGGGACGAGCAGTACTTC.

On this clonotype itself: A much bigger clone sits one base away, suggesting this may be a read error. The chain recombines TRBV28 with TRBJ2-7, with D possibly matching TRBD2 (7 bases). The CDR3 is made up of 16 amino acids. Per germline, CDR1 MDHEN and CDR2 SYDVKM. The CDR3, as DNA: TGTGCCAGCAGTTTATCGGGGGGCGCGGGTTCCTACGGGCAGTACTTC. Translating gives CASSLSGGAGSYGQYF.

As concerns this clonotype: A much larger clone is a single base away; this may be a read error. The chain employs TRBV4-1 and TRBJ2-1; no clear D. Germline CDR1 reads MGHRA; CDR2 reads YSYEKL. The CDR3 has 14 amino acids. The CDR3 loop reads CVSSQRTEYNEQFF. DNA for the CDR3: TGCGTCAGCAGCCAGAGAACAGAATACAATGAGCAGTTCTTC.

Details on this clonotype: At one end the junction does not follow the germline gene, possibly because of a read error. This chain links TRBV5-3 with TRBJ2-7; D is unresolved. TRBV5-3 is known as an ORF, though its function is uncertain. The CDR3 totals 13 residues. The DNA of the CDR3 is TGTGCCAGCAGCTCTGCAAACTCCTACGAGCAGTACTTC. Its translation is CASSSANSYEQYF.

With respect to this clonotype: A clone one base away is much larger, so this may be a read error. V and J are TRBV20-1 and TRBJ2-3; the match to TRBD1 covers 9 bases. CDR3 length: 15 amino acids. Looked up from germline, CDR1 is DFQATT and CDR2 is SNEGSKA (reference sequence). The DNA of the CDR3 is TGCAGTGCTAGGGACAGGGGAACCTCCACAGATACGCGGTATTTT. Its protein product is CSARDRGTSTDTRYF.

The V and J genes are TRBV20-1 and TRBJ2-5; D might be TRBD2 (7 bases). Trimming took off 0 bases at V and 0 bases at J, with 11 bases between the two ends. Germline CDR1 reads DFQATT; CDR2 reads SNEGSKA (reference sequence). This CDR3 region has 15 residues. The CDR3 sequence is CSAREGRGYQETQYF. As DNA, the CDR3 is TGCAGTGCTAGAGAAGGGAGGGGGTACCAAGAGACCCAGTACTTC.

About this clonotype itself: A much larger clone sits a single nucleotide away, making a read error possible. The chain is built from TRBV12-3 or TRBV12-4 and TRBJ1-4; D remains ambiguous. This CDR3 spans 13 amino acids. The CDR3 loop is CASSPPENEELFF. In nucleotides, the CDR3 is TGTGCCAGCAGTCCCCCAGAAAATGAAGAACTGTTTTTT.